The next 8 T cell receptor beta chains were all read from a single sample in a study of blood T cell repertoires in COVID-19. This table comes from immunoSEQ multiplex PCR, and its TCRdb copy is limited to in-frame clones, with some not included. In the table there are more than 150,000 clones, 85% to 90% of which are singletons. The sample taken for sequencing was peripheral blood. The source is a woman under 30 who had recovered from COVID-19.

This clone was seen just once. This chain uses TRBV18 with TRBJ1-1, with 8 bases identical to TRBD1. The CDR3 is 15 residues long. Germline V gene lookup returns CDR1 KGHSH and CDR2 LQKENI. The V and J ends lost 5 bases and 5 bases, in that order; junction bases with no gene match: 10. The CDR3 DNA sequence: TGTGCCAGCTCATTGGACAGGGTCGTAAATACTGAAGCTTTCTTT. This encodes CASSLDRVVNTEAFF.

V and J are TRBV19 and TRBJ2-5; 10 positions agree with TRBD1. V was pared by 5 bases and J by 4 bases, with 10 bases of the junction left unmatched. CDR1 and CDR2 from the germline V gene are LNHDA and SQIVND (reference sequence). The CDR3 runs to 16 residues. The chain's CDR3 is CASSLGTGVRSETQYF. As DNA, the CDR3 is TGTGCCAGTAGTCTCGGGACAGGGGTTCGGTCAGAGACCCAGTACTTC. The whole variable domain, filled in from reference TRBV19 and TRBJ2-5, reads DGGITQSPKYLFRKEGQNVTLSCEQNLNHDAMYWYRQDPGQGLRLIYYSQIVNDFQKGDIAEGYSVSREKKESFPLTVTSAQKNPTAFYLCASSLGTGVRSETQYFGPGTRLLVL.

The CDR3 region has the DNA TGTGCTAGTGGTTTGGGACCAGGGGGTACTGAAGCTTTCTTT. Protein product: CASGLGPGGTEAFF. The chain links TRBV12-5 to TRBJ1-1; TRBD1 matches 7 bases. The germline V gene has CDR1 LGHNT and CDR2 FRNRAP. Trimming took 1 base from V and 5 from J; bases not matched to a gene: 4. The CDR3 covers 14 residues.

The V and J genes are TRBV5-4 and TRBJ1-4; D not certain. Germline V gene data show CDR1 as SGHNT and CDR2 as YYREEE (reference sequence). The V gene lost 1 base and the J gene lost 8 bases, with 15 bases spanning the gap. This CDR3 region has 15 residues. CDR3 bases: TGTGCCAGCAGCTTGACGGCCTCGCCGGGGGAAAAACTGTTTTTT. Translated: CASSLTASPGEKLFF.

The J gene is TRBJ1-1, the V gene TRBV7-2; D is possibly TRBD1 (6 bases). Germline CDR1 is SGHTA and CDR2 is FQGNSA. This CDR3 is 16 amino acids long. V lost 0 bases, J lost 6 bases, and 17 bases lay in between. The CDR3 here is CASSLAGSYRAAEAFF. CDR3 nucleotides: TGTGCCAGCAGCTTAGCGGGGTCTTACAGGGCCGCTGAAGCTTTCTTT.

The chain uses TRBV6-4 and TRBJ2-3; TRBD1 aligns across 7 bases. CDR3 size: 13 residues. The junction had 2 bases not matched to a gene; V was cut back by 5 bases and J by 3 bases. Germline CDR1 reads MRHNA; CDR2 reads SNTAGT. The chain's CDR3 is CASSLQGTDTQYF. In DNA form, the CDR3 reads TGTGCCAGCAGTCTACAGGGGACAGATACGCAGTATTTT.

The count of this clone is one. The CDR3 loop reads CASSLAVYEQYV. As DNA, the CDR3 is TGTGCCAGCAGCTTAGCCGTTTACGAGCAGTACGTC. This chain links TRBV7-8 with TRBJ2-7, with D unresolved. This CDR3 comprises 12 residues. Germline V gene data show CDR1 as SGHVS and CDR2 as FQNEAQ. V shed 0 bases and J shed 4 bases, with 4 bases lying between them.

The chain employs TRBV19 and TRBJ2-7; unclear D gene. Per the germline V gene, CDR1 is LNHDA and CDR2 is SQIVND (reference sequence). V lost 7 bases, J lost 4 bases, and 8 bases lay in between. This CDR3 has 11 residues. DNA for the CDR3: TGTGCCAGTAACTCACAGTACGAGCAGTACTTC. Its translation is CASNSQYEQYF.